This TCR beta chain emerged from a study of OX40 agonist ivuxolimab in advanced cancers. Background for the entire study: Ivuxolimab was a fully human IgG2 agonistic monoclonal antibody targeting the costimulatory receptor OX40 (CD134). Peripheral TCRbeta sequencing was intended to test whether TCR sequence diversity was altered and clonal T-cell expansion was caused by ivuxolimab. Of the 50 or so patients in dose escalation, 19 had hepatocellular carcinoma, around 15 had melanoma, 9 had renal cell carcinoma and 9 had head and neck cancer. The paper covers the monotherapy dose-escalation part of the phase I ivuxolimab trial, which included N of about 50 patients. Intravenous ivuxolimab was administered to patients every 2 weeks at six dose levels: 0.01, 0.1, 0.3, 1.5, 3 and 10 mg/kg. A male proportion of almost 85% and a mean age of about 60 years, ranging from roughly 23 to 85, were recorded for the dose-escalation cohort. Patients were allowed to have had prior anti-PD-1, anti-PD-L1 or anti-CTLA-4 therapy, and more than 30% of the dose-escalation patients had previously received checkpoint inhibitors. Partial responses occurred in three dose-escalation patients: two with cutaneous melanoma and one with hepatocellular carcinoma. Study-wide findings and limitations: Clonal expansion of both CD4+ and CD8+ blood T cells was observed from baseline to week 6 at doses 0.1 to 3.0 mg/kg. After ivuxolimab, more expanded clones were found on average in CD8+ T cells than in CD4+ T cells. The antigen specificity of the peripheral T cells that underwent clonal expansion was not determined. In partial responders in the 0.1-3.0 mg/kg groups, normalized peripheral clonal expansion was found to be among the lowest, especially among CD8+ T cells. Low levels of normalized T-cell clonal expansion were also seen in some nonresponding patients.

Genomic DNA was extracted from sorted cells for sequencing of the TCRbeta CDR3 region. TCRbeta CDR3 regions were sequenced using the immunoSEQ Assay. TCRdb's version of the immuneACCESS table is confined to in-frame rearrangements and falls short of the full clone set. An unresolved V gene accounts for under half of the shortfall where checked; the remainder is of unknown origin. For this sample the table gives 70,000 or so clones, of which approximately 86% were detected only once. The top ten clones comprise 2% to 2.5% of the sample. Patients with a history of autoimmune disease or receiving systemic immunosuppression were excluded from the trial. Peripheral blood for TCR sequencing was collected from all dose cohorts at baseline, on cycle 4 day 1, and on cycle 7 day 1. Samples were obtained from an open-label, multicenter, first-in-human phase I dose-escalation trial of ivuxolimab. The trial enrolled adults with locally advanced or metastatic head and neck squamous cell, hepatocellular, melanoma or renal cell carcinoma. Before TCR sequencing, CD4+ T cells and CD8+ T cells were sorted from peripheral blood as separate populations.

Remarks on this clone: Its binding antigen is unknown. One base away there is no much larger clone; base qualities are not given.

CDR3 length: 17 amino acids, cysteine to phenylalanine. The entry retains the CDR3 DNA only, 51 bases that are in frame from base 1. From the germline V gene, CDR1 is KGHSH and CDR2 is LQKENI. V is trimmed back by 5 bases and J by 1 base, and the junction contains 6 bases that no gene match accounts for. The sample was CD4+ or CD8+ T cells sorted from blood, taken in a trial of the OX40 agonist ivuxolimab. The chain is made from TRBV18 and TRBJ2-2; 11 bases in between match TRBD2. The source is an adult with an advanced solid tumor such as melanoma, head and neck, liver or kidney cancer. The DNA is TGTGCCAGCTCAACCTCTAGCGGGGGGTTGAACACCGGGGAGCTGTTTTTT. The encoded protein is CASSTSSGGLNTGELFF. With the rest looked up from the reference TRBV18 and TRBJ2-2 genes rather than sequenced, the full variable domain is NAGVMQNPRHLVRRRGQEARLRCSPMKGHSHVYWYRQLPEEGLKFMVYLQKENIIDESGMPKERFSAEFPKEGPSILRIQQVVRGDSAAYFCASSTSSGGLNTGELFFGEGSRLTVL.